Included here is one TCR beta chain sequence, with context. What it recognizes is unknown. From germline, CDR1 is MDHEN and CDR2 SYDVKM. The CDR3 is 18 residues long. Trimming removed 2 bases from V and 0 bases from J, with 19 bases in between. Blood samples were obtained at baseline, cycle 4 day 1, and cycle 7 day 1. These data are taken from a study of OX40 agonist ivuxolimab in advanced cancers. At the level of the study: Of the patients, three showed partial responses, one with hepatocellular carcinoma and two with cutaneous melanoma. Whole-study findings and limits: Partly responding patients at 0.1-3.0 mg/kg showed some of the smallest clonal expansion.

Sequenced by immunoSEQ multiplex PCR; TCRdb stores in-frame clones only, minus some. The sample includes tens of thousands of clones, 90% to 95% of them seen just once. The source is an adult with an advanced solid tumor such as melanoma, head and neck, liver or kidney cancer. The material sequenced was CD4+ or CD8+ T cells sorted from blood, taken in a trial of the OX40 agonist ivuxolimab. This chain joins TRBV28 and TRBJ1-2; D gene uncertain. The CDR3 sequence: CASSLMVATYKANYGYTF. CDR3 bases: TGTGCCAGCAGTTTAATGGTTGCGACCTACAAAGCTAACTATGGCTACACCTTC.